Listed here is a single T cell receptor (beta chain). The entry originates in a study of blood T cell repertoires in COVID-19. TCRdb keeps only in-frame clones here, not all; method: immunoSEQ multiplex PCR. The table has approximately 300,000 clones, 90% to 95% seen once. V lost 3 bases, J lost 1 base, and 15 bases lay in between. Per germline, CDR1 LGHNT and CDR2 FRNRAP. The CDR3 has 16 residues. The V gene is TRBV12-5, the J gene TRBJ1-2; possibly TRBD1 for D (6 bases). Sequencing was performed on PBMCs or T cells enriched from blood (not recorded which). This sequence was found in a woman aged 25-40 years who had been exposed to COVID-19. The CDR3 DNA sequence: TGTGCTAGTGGTTTCGGGAAGGGACACGTTAACTATGGCTACACCTTC. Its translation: CASGFGKGHVNYGYTF.